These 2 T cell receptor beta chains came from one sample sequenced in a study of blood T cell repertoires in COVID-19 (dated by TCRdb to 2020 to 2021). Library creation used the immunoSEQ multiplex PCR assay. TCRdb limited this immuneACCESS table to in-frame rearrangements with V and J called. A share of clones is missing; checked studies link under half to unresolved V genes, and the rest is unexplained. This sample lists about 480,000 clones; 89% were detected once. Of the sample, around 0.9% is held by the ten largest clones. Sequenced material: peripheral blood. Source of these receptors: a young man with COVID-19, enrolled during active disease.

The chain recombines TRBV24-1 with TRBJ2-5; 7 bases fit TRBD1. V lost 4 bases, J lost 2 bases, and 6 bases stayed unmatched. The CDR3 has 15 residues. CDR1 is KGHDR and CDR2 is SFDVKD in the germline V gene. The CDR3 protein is CATSENRQGQETQYF. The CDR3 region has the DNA TGTGCCACCAGTGAAAACAGACAGGGACAAGAGACCCAGTACTTC.

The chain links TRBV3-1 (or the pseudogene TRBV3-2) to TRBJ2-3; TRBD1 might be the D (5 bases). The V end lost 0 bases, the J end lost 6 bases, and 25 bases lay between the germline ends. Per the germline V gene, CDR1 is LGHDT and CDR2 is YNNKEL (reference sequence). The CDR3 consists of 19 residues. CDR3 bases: TGTGCCAGCAGCCAAGATCTTACAGGTTCTTACGGTGCGGTGGATACGCAGTATTTT. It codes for CASSQDLTGSYGAVDTQYF.